This TCR beta chain is from a study of T-cell reconstitution after alpha-beta-depleted transplantation in children. Preparation of the TCRbeta library was carried out with unique molecular identifiers. Each CDR3 protein gets one entry after TCRdb re-called the PCR reads with MiXCR. The sample yields hundreds of thousands of distinct CDR3 sequences, about 24% seen once. The CDR3 is 23 amino acids. This clonotype was observed a few times. Its antigen is not known. Study conclusions and caveats: TCRbeta diversity was high at day 60 in some patients (a result of surviving recipient T cells and thymic progenitors). Alpha-beta T cells about two months after transplant reportedly derived from several hundred expanded graft clones.

This sequence was found in a female patient aged 2 to 10 who had a stem cell transplant for congenital amegakaryocytic thrombocytopenia, so the T cells may come from the graft donor. The chain couples TRBV21-1 to TRBJ2-6; the table's D call, TRBD1, was not checked against the DNA. TRBV21-1 is termed a pseudogene. Sequenced here: PBMCs, mostly from graft donor cells, sampled 360 days after TCRalphabeta/CD19-depleted stem cell transplant. CDR3 residues: CASSKVLPGTDYSTCSGANVLTF. The CDR3 region has the DNA TGTGCCAGCAGCAAAGTACTACCCGGGACAGACTATTCCACCTGCTCTGGGGCCAACGTCCTGACTTTC.